This T cell receptor (beta chain) derives from a study of shared clonotypes between healthy human individuals. Assay: immunoSEQ multiplex PCR; the TCRdb copy retains only in-frame clones and omits some. Here the sample spans approximately 510,000 clones, 79% being singletons. Study-level findings and limits: Only blood was sampled; tissue repertoires likely differ.

Trimming took off 7 bases at V and 4 bases at J, with 10 bases between the two ends. Germline loops: CDR1 MDHEN, CDR2 SYDVKM. The CDR3 runs 12 residues. All participating donors were Caucasian adults from Nashville, Tennessee. Turning to this clone: Its matching antigen is unknown.

The specimen was PBMCs. The V call is TRBV28, the J call TRBJ1-2; D gene unclear. The source of this sequence is a woman aged 40-49 years in good health. Some clones in this sample may be carry-over from other donors' samples. The CDR3 DNA sequence: TGTGCCAGCATTAAGTTGGGCTATGGCTACACCTTC. This encodes CASIKLGYGYTF.